Following are 28 T cell receptor beta chains from one sample sequenced in a study of T cells in Graves' hyperthyroidism and ophthalmopathy. Amplification targeted TCR beta CDR3 regions from RNA transcripts. When the TCR CDR3 underwent first-round RT-PCR, the HTBI primer set was used. MiXCR, applied by TCRdb to the multiplex PCR reads, yields one record per CDR3 protein. The table includes 500,000 to 800,000 distinct CDR3 sequences, approximately 15% detected once. The specimen was blood. These receptors all stem from a woman between 45 and 60 years old with Graves' ophthalmopathy.

On this clonotype itself: The junction differs from germline at one of its ends, possibly a read error. The chain uses TRBV24-1 and TRBJ1-2; no firm D call. The germline CDR1 and CDR2 sequences are KGHDR and SFDVKD. CDR3 size: 12 residues. CDR3: CATSDTIHGYIF. The CDR3 region has the DNA TGTGCCACCAGTGACACCATACACGGCTACATCTTC.

J is TRBJ1-5 and V is TRBV7-8; 7 nucleotides align to TRBD1. This CDR3 is 16 amino acids long. Germline V CDR1 and CDR2: SGHVS, FQNEAQ. V gave up 1 base and J gave up 0 bases; unmatched junction bases: 3. This CDR3 reads CASSLEGQYSNQPQHF. The CDR3 nucleotides read TGTGCCAGCAGCTTAGAGGGACAGTATAGCAATCAGCCCCAGCATTTT.

The table lists this clonotype with many counts. The gene calls are TRBV2 and TRBJ2-1, with TRBD2 identical over 8 bases. The trim removed 7 bases at V and 8 bases at J, leaving 7 bases unmatched. Germline V gene data show CDR1 as SNHLY and CDR2 as FYNNEI. The CDR3 extends over 13 amino acids. CDR3 coding DNA: TGTGCCAGCATCAGCGGGAGTAGATATGAGCAGTTCTTC. This translates into CASISGSRYEQFF.

There are many counts of this clonotype. The chain has TRBV6-2 or TRBV6-3 and TRBJ2-1; 8 nucleotides line up with TRBD1. This CDR3 has 13 residues. Trimming removed 8 bases from V and 7 bases from J; junction bases left unmatched: 7. The germline gives CDR1 MNHEY, CDR2 SVGEGT. CDR3 loop: CASAQGARNEQFF. CDR3 sequence (DNA): TGTGCCAGCGCCCAGGGGGCTCGTAATGAGCAGTTCTTC.

The genes are TRBV20-1 and TRBJ2-3, with a weak D call TRBD2 (5 bases). V lost 7 bases to trimming and J lost 4 bases, with 21 bases between them. CDR1 DFQATT and CDR2 SNEGSKA come from the germline V gene (reference sequence). The CDR3 is 15 residues long. Written as DNA, the CDR3 is TGCAGTGTAAGGAGCTCAGTTCTTAGCGCAGATACGCAGTATTTT. Translated: CSVRSSVLSADTQYF.

This clonotype was observed many times. The chain combines TRBV29-1 with TRBJ2-7; maybe TRBD1 (6 bases). CDR3 length equals 12 residues. The germline gives CDR1 SQVTM, CDR2 ANQGSEA. The V and J ends lost 4 bases and 3 bases respectively, with 10 bases between them. CDR3 sequence (DNA): TGCAGCGTTGCCAGGGACAACTACGAGCAGTACTTC. Residues: CSVARDNYEQYF.

In its sample, this clonotype was seen a few times. The gene calls are TRBV12-3 or TRBV12-4 and TRBJ2-3; 15 nucleotides line up with TRBD2. Trimming removed 5 bases from V and 4 bases from J; junction bases left unmatched: 7. The CDR3 is 17 amino acids. DNA of the CDR3: TGTGCCAGCAGTGGACTAGCGGGAGGGCCGGGCCCAGATACGCAGTATTTT. Protein sequence: CASSGLAGGPGPDTQYF.

This clonotype was seen ten or more times. CDR3 loop: CASSVGKGYNTEAFF. CDR3 in DNA: TGTGCCAGCAGCGTAGGGAAGGGGTATAACACTGAAGCTTTCTTT. The chain uses TRBV9 and TRBJ1-1; D might be TRBD1 (5 bases). The germline CDR1 and CDR2 sequences are SGDLS and YYNGEE. Trimming pared 0 bases from V and 2 bases from J, leaving 11 bases between. The CDR3 is 15 residues long.

CDR3 region: CATSREGLADNEQFF. As DNA, the CDR3 is TGTGCCACCAGCAGAGAGGGACTAGCGGACAATGAGCAGTTCTTC. The chain recombines TRBV15 with TRBJ2-1; 11 bases line up with TRBD2. The junction had 0 bases not matched to a gene; V was cut back by 0 bases and J by 5 bases. CDR1 and CDR2 (germline): LNHNV, YYDKDF (reference sequence). The CDR3 runs to 15 residues.

The sample holds many counts of this clonotype. This sequence joins TRBV28 and TRBJ2-7; D is uncertain. Trimming left V 6 bases short and J 0 bases short, with 9 bases between. Germline CDR1 and CDR2: MDHEN and SYDVKM. The CDR3 is 13 residues long. CDR3 nucleotides: TGTGCCAGCAGCATCGGTACCTCCTACGAGCAGTACTTC. Protein sequence: CASSIGTSYEQYF.

The V gene is TRBV20-1, the J gene TRBJ1-3; no firm D call. The CDR3 spans 11 residues. CDR1 is DFQATT and CDR2 is SNEGSKA in the germline V gene (reference sequence). The germline V and J ends were trimmed by 3 bases and 7 bases, with 7 bases remaining between them. The CDR3 reads CSASYGNTIYF. The DNA of the CDR3 is TGCAGTGCTAGTTATGGGAACACCATATATTTT.

This clonotype was recorded at least ten times. V gene TRBV20-1 combines with J gene TRBJ2-7; a possible D gene is TRBD2 (6 bases). V dropped 6 bases and J dropped 6 bases, with 18 bases sitting between them. This CDR3 is 13 amino acids long. Germline lookup yields CDR1 DFQATT and CDR2 SNEGSKA (reference sequence). DNA of the CDR3: TGCAGTGCCCGGCTACGGGAGTCTGGCGAGCAGTACTTC. It encodes CSARLRESGEQYF.

This clonotype showed up many times. V usage is TRBV3-1 and J usage is TRBJ2-7; maybe TRBD1 (5 bases). This CDR3 is built from 15 residues. The germline V gene has CDR1 LGHDT and CDR2 YNNKEL (reference sequence). Deletions cut 2 bases from V and 0 bases from J, with 11 bases between. CDR3 sequence reads: CASSQPAGNSYEQYF. The CDR3, as DNA: TGTGCCAGCAGCCAACCGGCAGGGAACTCCTACGAGCAGTACTTC.

This clonotype has ten or more counts. This chain joins TRBV20-1 and TRBJ2-2; the match to TRBD2 covers 8 bases. From germline, CDR1 is DFQATT and CDR2 SNEGSKA (reference sequence). The CDR3 has 14 amino acids. V lost 6 bases and J lost 0; bases outside the gene matches: 3. CDR3 DNA: TGCAGTGCGCAAGCGGGAGCGAACACCGGGGAGCTGTTTTTT. It translates to CSAQAGANTGELFF.

This clonotype showed up many times. CDR3 bases: TGTGCCAGCAGTCCAACAGGGGGCGCCTATGGCTACACCTTC. It translates to CASSPTGGAYGYTF. The chain uses TRBV12-3 or TRBV12-4 and TRBJ1-2; 9 positions agree with TRBD1. J gave up 4 bases and V 5 bases, and 5 bases lay outside the gene matches. The length of the CDR3 is 14 residues.

The V call is TRBV4-2, the J call TRBJ2-1; TRBD1 agrees at 9 bases. The trim removed 5 bases at V and 3 bases at J, leaving 2 bases unmatched. The CDR3 runs to 14 residues. Germline V lookup: CDR1 LGHNA, CDR2 YNFKEQ. CDR3 amino acids: CASSRQGVYNEQFF. The CDR3 bases are TGTGCCAGCAGCAGACAGGGGGTCTACAATGAGCAGTTCTTC.

This clonotype was counted ten times or more. The V gene is TRBV7-8, the J gene TRBJ2-4; TRBD2 matches 13 bases. The CDR3 covers 16 residues. V shed 1 base, J shed 11 bases, and the junction held 8 bases outside the gene matches. CDR1 is SGHVS and CDR2 is FQNEAQ in the germline V gene. CDR3 loop: CASSLEGLAGVGFQYF. In DNA form, the CDR3 reads TGTGCCAGCAGCTTAGAAGGACTAGCGGGAGTGGGGTTTCAGTACTTC.

This sequence joins TRBV6-5 and TRBJ1-5; tentatively, D is TRBD1 (6 bases). Looked up from germline, CDR1 is MNHEY and CDR2 is SVGAGI. The CDR3 extends over 14 amino acids. Trimming took 0 bases from V and 5 from J, leaving 8 bases between them. The CDR3 spells CASSYSGGHQPQHF. The CDR3 DNA sequence: TGTGCCAGCAGTTACTCAGGGGGGCATCAGCCCCAGCATTTT.

This clonotype has at least ten counts. The chain employs TRBV5-1 and TRBJ1-2, with D possibly TRBD1 on 5 matching bases. The CDR3 loop spans 16 amino acids. Trimming took 0 bases from V and 4 from J, leaving 16 bases between them. CDR1 is SGHRS, CDR2 YFSETQ, per germline. CDR3 in amino acids: CASSLASGYRSYGYTF. In DNA, the CDR3 is TGCGCCAGCAGCTTGGCCTCCGGGTACAGGTCCTATGGCTACACCTTC.

About this clonotype: One end of the junction is discordant with germline, which a read error may explain. The chain has TRBV5-1 and TRBJ1-4, with 7 bases lining up with TRBD1. The CDR3 length is 16 residues. Germline V lookup: CDR1 SGHRS, CDR2 YFSETQ. The CDR3 DNA reads TGTGCCAGCAGCCCGGGCCCAGGGGGAGCTAATGAAAAACTGTTTTTT. Translation gives CASSPGPGGANEKLFF.

This clonotype came up many times. J is TRBJ1-1 and V is TRBV28, with D perhaps TRBD1 (6 bases). The CDR3 is made up of 17 amino acids. Trimming left V 5 bases short and J 0 bases short, with 19 bases between. Germline CDR1 reads MDHEN; CDR2 reads SYDVKM. For the CDR3, the DNA is TGTGCCAGCAGTCAAATTTGGACAGCCTCGATGAACACTGAAGCTTTCTTT. Translating gives CASSQIWTASMNTEAFF.

This clonotype was observed many times. The V call is TRBV12-3 or TRBV12-4, the J call TRBJ1-1; D unclear. V was cut by 2 bases and J by 8 bases, with 12 bases left in between. This CDR3 spans 13 amino acids. CDR3 DNA: TGTGCCAGCAGTTTACGGGCCTACGGGGAAGCTTTCTTT. Its translation is CASSLRAYGEAFF.

This clonotype has a count of ten or more. The chain links TRBV5-8 to TRBJ2-1; 10 bases are a match to TRBD2. This CDR3 has 18 residues. The J segment lost 1 base and the V segment lost 0 bases, leaving 7 bases of the junction unmatched. Germline loops: CDR1 SGHTS, CDR2 YDEGEE. In DNA, the CDR3 is TGTGCCAGCAGCTTGGTTGGGACTAGCGCACCGTCCTACAATGAGCAGTTCTTC. It is translated as CASSLVGTSAPSYNEQFF.

The chain is built from TRBV5-1 and TRBJ1-1, with unresolved D. The germline gives CDR1 SGHRS, CDR2 YFSETQ. The CDR3 sequence is 13 residues long. V lost 2 bases, J lost 9 bases, and 14 bases lay in between. CDR3: CASSLGQTEKAFF. The CDR3 DNA follows: TGCGCCAGCAGCTTAGGCCAGACGGAAAAAGCTTTCTTT.

This clonotype was seen repeatedly, ten times or more. This chain's CDR3 is CASSSTRLDEQYF. The CDR3 region has the DNA TGTGCCAGCAGCTCCACTAGACTCGACGAGCAGTACTTC. V and J are TRBV7-2 and TRBJ2-7, with a weak D call TRBD2 (5 bases). The CDR3 runs to 13 residues. The V end was cut by 4 bases, the J end by 5 bases, with 12 bases between. Germline V gene data show CDR1 as SGHTA and CDR2 as FQGNSA. The whole variable domain, filled in from reference TRBV7-2 and TRBJ2-7, reads GAGVSQSPSNKVTEKGKDVELRCDPISGHTALYWYRQSLGQGLEFLIYFQGNSAPDKSGLPSDRFSAERTGGSVSTLTIQRTQQEDSAVYLCASSSTRLDEQYFGPGTRLTVT.

The sample holds many counts of this clonotype. The J gene is TRBJ2-1, the V gene TRBV20-1, with 9 bases aligning to TRBD2. V shed 0 bases and J 9 bases; nucleotides not matched to a gene: 6. The V gene's germline CDR1 is DFQATT and CDR2 SNEGSKA (reference sequence). This CDR3 is built from 14 residues. This CDR3 reads CSARDASGNSEQFF. The CDR3 DNA reads TGCAGTGCTAGAGACGCTAGCGGGAATTCTGAGCAGTTCTTC.

The chain couples TRBV24-1 to TRBJ2-1; a possible D gene is TRBD2 (6 bases). Germline V gene data show CDR1 as KGHDR and CDR2 as SFDVKD. The CDR3 totals 16 residues. V was shortened by 6 bases and J by 2 bases, with 16 bases between the two germline ends. The CDR3 sequence: CATSNPTSPPYNEQFF. CDR3 nucleotides: TGTGCCACCAGTAACCCCACTAGCCCGCCCTACAATGAGCAGTTCTTC.

This clonotype was observed many times. The chain recombines TRBV20-1 with TRBJ2-2; no firm D call. The CDR3 runs 13 residues. Germline V gives CDR1 DFQATT, CDR2 SNEGSKA (reference sequence). The germline V and J ends were trimmed by 3 bases and 2 bases, with 7 bases remaining between them. The CDR3 DNA reads TGCAGTGCTAGCACTATCAACACCGGGGAGCTGTTTTTT. Protein: CSASTINTGELFF.